These T cell receptor beta chains were read from a single sample in a study of identifying expanded T cells in peripheral blood. Measured with immunoSEQ multiplex PCR; TCRdb has only the in-frame clones, and not every one. The sample lists some 120,000 clones; more than 75% were seen once. Material for sequencing was blood. All receptors derive from a person aged 18 to 75 in good health. Both conserved end residues are part of each CDR3. A D gene is named only where the DNA matches it firmly. The size of a clone is reported for some rows only, either as once, few or many, or as a class for expanded clones.

v_call	d_call	j_call	clone_size	cdr3_aa	cdr3_nt
TRBV30	TRBD2	TRBJ2-1	NA	CAWSVFRRGGGLINEQFF	TGTGCCTGGAGTGTCTTTCGTCGTGGCGGGGGACTTATAAATGAGCAGTTCTTC
TRBV9	NA	TRBJ1-1	NA	CASSVEKTTEAFF	TGTGCCAGCAGCGTTGAGAAGACGACTGAAGCTTTCTTT
TRBV5-8	NA	TRBJ2-1	NA	CASTPEVNEQFF	TGTGCCAGCACCCCGGAGGTCAATGAGCAGTTCTTC
TRBV2	NA	TRBJ1-1	NA	CASSEATVGHTEAFF	TGTGCCAGCAGTGAAGCAACAGTTGGACACACTGAAGCTTTCTTT
TRBV6-1	NA	TRBJ1-1	NA	CASSPWRVATEAFF	TGTGCCAGCAGCCCATGGAGGGTTGCCACTGAAGCTTTCTTT
TRBV19	NA	TRBJ1-6	NA	CASRVSYNSPLHF	TGTGCCAGTAGGGTCAGCTATAATTCACCCCTCCACTTT
TRBV5-6	NA	TRBJ1-1	NA	CASSLGGVDTEAFF	TGTGCCAGCAGCTTGGGGGGAGTGGACACTGAAGCTTTCTTT
TRBV18	TRBD1	TRBJ2-1	many	CASSSGTGSGSAFF	TGTGCCAGCTCCTCCGGGACAGGGTCTGGTAGTGCGTTCTTC
TRBV10-3	NA	TRBJ1-2	NA	CAISESWAPPIGADGYTF	TGTGCCATCAGTGAGTCCTGGGCCCCCCCGATTGGCGCGGATGGCTACACCTTC
TRBV5-6	TRBD1	TRBJ1-2	once	CASSLLNRGNGYTF	TGTGCCAGCAGCCTCCTTAACAGGGGGAATGGCTACACCTTC
TRBV19	NA	TRBJ1-1	NA	CASSLGAGRQNTEAFF	TGTGCCAGTAGTCTTGGAGCAGGACGGCAGAACACTGAAGCTTTCTTT
TRBV7-2	NA	TRBJ1-5	NA	CASSARTEKGQPQHF	TGTGCCAGCAGCGCTCGGACAGAAAAGGGCCAGCCCCAGCATTTT
TRBV7-6	TRBD1	TRBJ1-2	NA	CASSSSATGGRGYTF	TGTGCCAGCAGCAGCAGCGCGACAGGGGGCCGGGGCTACACCTTC
TRBV18	NA	TRBJ1-4	NA	CASSLSGPTNEKLFF	TGTGCCAGCTCACTGTCAGGGCCTACTAATGAAAAACTGTTTTTT
TRBV18	NA	TRBJ2-3	NA	CASSPGTNTDTQYF	TGTGCCAGCTCACCAGGGACCAACACAGATACGCAGTATTTT
TRBV16	NA	TRBJ2-7	NA	CASSQFLMGEQYF	TGTGCCAGCAGCCAATTTTTGATGGGCGAGCAGTACTTC
TRBV4-1	TRBD1	TRBJ1-2	NA	CASSQELSIGGLGGYTF	TGCGCCAGCAGCCAAGAGTTAAGCATAGGGGGCCTCGGTGGCTACACCTTC
TRBV12-2	NA	TRBJ2-4	NA	CASRSLGDRGHENIQYF	TGTGCAAGTCGCTCCCTCGGGGACAGGGGGCATGAAAACATTCAGTACTTC
TRBV7-9	NA	TRBJ2-7	NA	CASSLGTSSYEQYF	TGTGCCAGCAGCCTTGGGACAAGCTCCTACGAGCAGTACTTC
TRBV9	NA	TRBJ2-7	NA	CASSVEEYGAYEQYF	TGTGCCAGCAGCGTAGAAGAATATGGGGCCTACGAGCAGTACTTC
TRBV6-1	TRBD1	TRBJ1-5	NA	CASSEWDREPNQPQHF	TGTGCCAGCAGTGAATGGGACAGGGAGCCCAATCAGCCCCAGCATTTT
TRBV18	NA	TRBJ2-5	once	CASSPGETQYF	TGTGCCAGCTCACCAGGAGAGACCCAGTACTTC
TRBV27	TRBD1	TRBJ1-6	once	CASSFTGGNSPLHF	TGTGCCAGCAGTTTTACAGGGGGAAATTCACCCCTCCACTTT